These T cell receptor beta chains were read from a single sample in a study of cytomegalovirus exposure and HLA in healthy donors. This table comes from immunoSEQ multiplex PCR, and its TCRdb copy is limited to in-frame clones, with some not included. In the table there are under 90,000 clones, 80% to 90% of which are singletons. Material for sequencing was PBMCs. The receptors come from a man between 18 and 35 years old in good health and CMV-seronegative. Each CDR3 is given with its conserved first and last residue. D genes are given only for firm matches. Rows give clone size only sometimes, using once, few, many, or a class for an expanded clone.

d_call j_call v_call clone_size cdr3_length cdr3_aa cdr3_nt
TRBD1 TRBJ1-1 TRBV9 NA 16 CASSGRPQGVGTEAFF TGTGCCAGCAGCGGTCGGCCCCAGGGGGTAGGCACTGAAGCTTTCTTT
TRBD1 TRBJ2-7 TRBV4-2 NA 15 CASSQDHRGAYEQYF TGTGCCAGCAGCCAAGATCACAGGGGAGCCTACGAGCAGTACTTC
TRBD1 TRBJ1-1 TRBV6-6 once 14 CASRGRQGSTEAFF TGTGCCAGCAGGGGGCGACAGGGATCTACTGAAGCTTTCTTT
TRBD2 TRBJ2-1 TRBV2 NA 14 CASRKGGSGDEQFF TGTGCCAGCCGGAAGGGCGGGAGCGGCGATGAGCAGTTCTTC
TRBD2 TRBJ2-1 TRBV7-9 NA 18 CASSLKHRGLAGVIEAFF TGTGCCAGCAGCTTAAAACATAGGGGACTAGCGGGAGTCATTGAGGCGTTCTTC
NA TRBJ1-2 TRBV18 NA 14 CASSPLREHYGYTF TGTGCCAGCTCACCACTGCGGGAACACTATGGCTACACCTTC
NA TRBJ2-1 TRBV25-1 NA 15 CASMDYSFACNEQFF TGTGCCAGCATGGACTACTCCTTTGCGTGCAATGAGCAGTTCTTC
TRBD1 TRBJ2-7 TRBV7-9 NA 13 CASALGQYYEQYF TGTGCCAGCGCCCTGGGACAGTACTACGAGCAGTACTTC
NA TRBJ1-1 TRBV15 NA 16 CATSRDAAGRGTEAFF TGTGCCACCAGCAGAGATGCTGCAGGGCGCGGCACTGAAGCTTTCTTT
TRBD2 TRBJ2-1 TRBV11-3 NA 16 CASSSLSGRGGNEQFF TGTGCCAGCAGCAGTCTCAGCGGGAGGGGGGGGAATGAGCAGTTCTTC
TRBD1 TRBJ1-2 TRBV10-3 NA 14 CAIGGSGGAGGYTF TGTGCCATCGGGGGCTCAGGGGGAGCAGGTGGCTACACCTTC
NA TRBJ2-6 TRBV27 once 18 CASSPRGAPFSGANVLTF TGTGCCAGCAGTCCTCGTGGGGCCCCCTTCTCTGGGGCCAACGTCCTGACTTTC
NA TRBJ1-1 TRBV5-4 NA 14 CASTGGAGRTEAFF TGTGCCAGCACCGGAGGCGCGGGTCGGACTGAAGCTTTCTTT
NA TRBJ2-1 TRBV5-1 NA 17 CASSLLPGLGSYNEQFF TGCGCCAGCAGCTTGCTCCCGGGTCTCGGCTCCTACAATGAGCAGTTCTTC
NA TRBJ2-3 TRBV19 NA 15 CASRSTGRRTDTQYF TGTGCCAGTAGATCGACAGGGAGGAGGACAGATACGCAGTATTTT
TRBD1 TRBJ1-4 TRBV2 NA 13 CATTGTVNEKLFF TGTGCCACCACCGGGACAGTCAATGAAAAACTGTTTTTT
TRBD1 TRBJ1-1 TRBV27 NA 12 CASSSRQGEAFF TGTGCCAGCAGTTCCCGACAGGGAGAAGCTTTCTTT
NA TRBJ1-2 TRBV11-2 once 13 CASSLDSGAGYTF TGTGCCAGCAGCTTAGATTCTGGGGCTGGCTACACCTTC
NA TRBJ1-1 TRBV18 NA 14 CASSPWGVNTEAFF TGTGCCAGCTCCCCGTGGGGGGTTAACACTGAAGCTTTCTTT
TRBD1 TRBJ2-7 TRBV28 NA 14 CASSPTGSGYEQYF TGTGCCAGCAGTCCGACAGGGTCGGGCTACGAGCAGTACTTC
NA TRBJ2-1 TRBV2 NA 12 CASSEIGNEQFF TGTGCCAGCAGTGAGATCGGGAATGAGCAGTTCTTC
TRBD1 TRBJ2-7 TRBV28 NA 15 CASSPPGQGLNEQYF TGTGCCAGCAGTCCCCCCGGACAGGGTCTTAACGAGCAGTACTTC
NA TRBJ2-1 TRBV10-3 once 14 CAISGGRGHNEQFF TGTGCCATCAGTGGGGGAAGGGGCCACAATGAGCAGTTCTTC
NA TRBJ1-1 TRBV27 once 17 CASSRFGSSRRNTEAFF TGTGCCAGCAGTCGATTTGGCAGCTCTAGACGGAACACTGAAGCTTTCTTT
TRBD2 TRBJ2-2 TRBV7-2 NA 17 CASSLESSGRVSGELFF TGTGCCAGCAGCTTAGAGTCAAGCGGGAGGGTGTCCGGGGAGCTGTTTTTT
TRBD2 TRBJ2-3 TRBV10-1 NA 18 CASNPGTSGRAGTDTQYF TGCGCCAGCAACCCCGGGACTAGCGGGAGGGCCGGCACAGATACGCAGTATTTT
NA TRBJ2-5 TRBV4-3 few 15 CASSQAQDLLETQYF TGCGCCAGCAGCCAAGCCCAGGATCTTCTAGAGACCCAGTACTTC
NA TRBJ2-1 TRBV5-5 NA 15 CASSLSQGSYNEQFF TGTGCCAGCAGCTTGTCCCAGGGGTCCTACAATGAGCAGTTCTTC
TRBD1 TRBJ1-1 TRBV5-1 NA 16 CASSLKQGAGNTEAFF TGCGCCAGCAGCTTGAAACAGGGGGCAGGGAACACTGAAGCTTTCTTT